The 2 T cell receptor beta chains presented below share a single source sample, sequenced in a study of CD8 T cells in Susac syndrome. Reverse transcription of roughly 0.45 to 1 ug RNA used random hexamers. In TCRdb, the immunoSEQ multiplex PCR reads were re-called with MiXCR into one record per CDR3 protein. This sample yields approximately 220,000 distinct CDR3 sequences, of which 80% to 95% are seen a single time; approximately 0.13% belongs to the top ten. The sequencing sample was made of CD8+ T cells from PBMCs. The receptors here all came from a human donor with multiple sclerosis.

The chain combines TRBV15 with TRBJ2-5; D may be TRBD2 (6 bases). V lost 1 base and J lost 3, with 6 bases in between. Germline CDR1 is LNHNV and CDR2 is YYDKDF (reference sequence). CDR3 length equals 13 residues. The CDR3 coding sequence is TGTGCCACCAGCAGAGCGGGGGAAGAGACCCAGTACTTC. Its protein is CATSRAGEETQYF.

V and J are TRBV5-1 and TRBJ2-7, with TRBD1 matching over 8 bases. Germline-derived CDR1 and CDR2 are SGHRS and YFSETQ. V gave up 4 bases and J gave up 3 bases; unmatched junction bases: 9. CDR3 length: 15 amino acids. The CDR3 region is CASSPLDRAHYEQYF. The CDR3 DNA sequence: TGCGCCAGCAGCCCCCTGGACAGGGCTCACTACGAGCAGTACTTC.